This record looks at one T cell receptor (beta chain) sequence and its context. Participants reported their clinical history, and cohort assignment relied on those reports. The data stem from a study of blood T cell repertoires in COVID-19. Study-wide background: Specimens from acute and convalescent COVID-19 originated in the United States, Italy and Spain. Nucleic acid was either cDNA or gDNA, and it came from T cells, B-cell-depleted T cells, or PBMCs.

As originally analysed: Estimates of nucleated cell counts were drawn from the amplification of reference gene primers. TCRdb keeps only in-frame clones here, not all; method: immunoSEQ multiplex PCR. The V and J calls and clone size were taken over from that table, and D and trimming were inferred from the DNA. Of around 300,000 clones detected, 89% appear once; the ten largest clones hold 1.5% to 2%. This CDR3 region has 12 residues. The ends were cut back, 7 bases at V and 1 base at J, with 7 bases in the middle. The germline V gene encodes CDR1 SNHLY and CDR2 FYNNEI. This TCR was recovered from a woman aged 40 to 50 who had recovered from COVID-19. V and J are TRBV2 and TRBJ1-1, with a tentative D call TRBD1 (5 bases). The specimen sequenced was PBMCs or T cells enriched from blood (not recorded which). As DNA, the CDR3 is TGTGCCAGCAACGGACAGAACACTGAAGCTTTCTTT. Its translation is CASNGQNTEAFF.